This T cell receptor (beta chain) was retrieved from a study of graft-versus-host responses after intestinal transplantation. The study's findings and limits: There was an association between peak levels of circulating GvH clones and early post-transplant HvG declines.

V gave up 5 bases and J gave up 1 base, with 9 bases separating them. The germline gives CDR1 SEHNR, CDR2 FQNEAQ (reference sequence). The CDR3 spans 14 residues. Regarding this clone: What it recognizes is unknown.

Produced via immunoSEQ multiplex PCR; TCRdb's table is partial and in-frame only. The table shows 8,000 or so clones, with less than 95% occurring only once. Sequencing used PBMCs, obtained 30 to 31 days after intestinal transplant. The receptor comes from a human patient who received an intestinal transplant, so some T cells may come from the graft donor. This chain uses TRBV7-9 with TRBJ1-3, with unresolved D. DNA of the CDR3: TGTGCCAGCAGCCCCCGAGGTTCTGGAAACACCATATATTTT. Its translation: CASSPRGSGNTIYF. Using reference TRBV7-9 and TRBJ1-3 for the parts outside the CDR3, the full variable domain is DTGVSQNPRHKITKRGQNVTFRCDPISEHNRLYWYRQTLGQGPEFLTYFQNEAQLEKSRLLSDRFSAERPKGSFSTLEIQRTEQGDSAMYLCASSPRGSGNTIYFGEGSWLTVV.